The 28 T cell receptor beta chains listed next were all sequenced from one sample in a study of T-cell reconstitution after alpha-beta-depleted transplantation in children. A library of TCRbeta sequences, prepared with unique molecular identifiers, was generated. TCRdb re-called the PCR reads with MiXCR, one entry per CDR3 protein. The table has hundreds of thousands of distinct CDR3 sequences, about a tenth seen once. The source was PBMCs, collected before TCRalphabeta/CD19-depleted stem cell transplant. These receptors all come from a child less than two years old with acute myeloid leukemia, due to receive a stem cell transplant.

This clonotype was recorded many times. This sequence joins TRBV5-1 and TRBJ1-2; 10 bases fit TRBD1. Germline CDR1 SGHRS, CDR2 YFSETQ. Trimming took 0 bases from V and 9 from J; bases not matched to a gene: 5. This CDR3 contains 14 residues. CDR3 nucleotides: TGCGCCAGCAGCTTGGCCCGGGACAGGGGAAGCTACACCTTC. Its translation is CASSLARDRGSYTF.

In this sample, this clonotype turned up many times. The V and J genes are TRBV12-3 or TRBV12-4 and TRBJ2-7; maybe TRBD1 (5 bases). Trimming stripped 5 bases from V and 3 bases from J, with 17 bases between. CDR3 length equals 15 residues. The CDR3 DNA sequence: TGTGCCAGCAGTCGACAGACAAGGGGATACTACGAGCAGTACTTC. This gives the protein CASSRQTRGYYEQYF.

Ten or more counts support this clonotype. This chain uses TRBV11-1 with TRBJ2-4, with D perhaps being TRBD1 or TRBD2 (5 bases each). Per germline, CDR1 SGHAT and CDR2 FQDESV (reference sequence). The CDR3 contains 19 residues. The V gene lost 5 bases and the J gene lost 0 bases, with 23 bases spanning the gap. This CDR3 is CASSQGPTVTLLAKNIQYF. CDR3 DNA: TGTGCCAGCAGCCAGGGACCGACAGTTACTCTTCTAGCCAAAAACATTCAGTACTTC.

The sample holds many counts of this clonotype. CDR3 sequence (DNA): TGTGCCAGCAGCTCCGGGGCCCACCTTTCGGGCTACACCTTC. Protein product: CASSSGAHLSGYTF. The V call is TRBV7-9, the J call TRBJ1-2; weak D call: TRBD1 (5 bases). This CDR3 contains 14 residues. V dropped 4 bases and J dropped 8 bases, with 17 bases sitting between them. Germline V CDR1 and CDR2: SEHNR, FQNEAQ (reference sequence).

This clonotype came up many times. The chain carries TRBV7-2 and TRBJ2-3; no definite D call. The CDR3 spans 14 residues. V gave up 3 bases and J gave up 1 base, with 8 bases separating them. Germline V gene sequence: CDR1 SGHTA, CDR2 FQGNSA. This CDR3 is CASSFGRGTDTQYF. In nucleotides, the CDR3 is TGTGCCAGCAGCTTTGGCCGGGGCACAGATACGCAGTATTTT.

In this sample, this clonotype turned up many times. The rearrangement uses TRBV28 and TRBJ2-7; the match to TRBD1 covers 9 bases. Per the germline V gene, CDR1 is MDHEN and CDR2 is SYDVKM. Germline trimming cut 2 bases from V and 6 bases from J; bases unmatched to any gene: 5. This CDR3 has 14 amino acids. The CDR3 bases are TGTGCCAGCAGTTTACGCGGGACAGGGTTCGAGCAGTACTTC. It specifies CASSLRGTGFEQYF.

In its sample, this clonotype was seen a few times. This chain uses TRBV20-1 with TRBJ2-1; 10 bases are shared with TRBD2. Trimming took 3 bases from V and 8 from J; bases not matched to a gene: 10. Germline V gives CDR1 DFQATT, CDR2 SNEGSKA (reference sequence). This CDR3 is 15 amino acids long. DNA of the CDR3: TGCAGTGCTAGTCTAGCGGGAGTTCTATTCTATGAGCAGTTCTTC. Protein sequence: CSASLAGVLFYEQFF.

This clonotype showed up many times. The gene calls are TRBV24-1 and TRBJ2-2; D is undetermined. The CDR3 is 12 amino acids. Germline CDR1 reads KGHDR; CDR2 reads SFDVKD. The V end was cut by 6 bases, the J end by 6 bases, with 7 bases between. The chain's CDR3 is CATSMWAGELFF. In DNA form, the CDR3 reads TGTGCCACCAGTATGTGGGCCGGGGAGCTGTTTTTT.

This clonotype was counted a few times. The rearrangement joins TRBV29-1 to TRBJ2-2; 11 nucleotides match TRBD2. CDR3 length: 13 amino acids. Trimming removed 7 bases from V and 6 bases from J; junction bases left unmatched: 4. CDR1 and CDR2 (germline): SQVTM, ANQGSEA. The DNA for the CDR3 is TGCAGCGCCCCGACTAGCGGGGCCGGGGAGCTGTTTTTT. The encoded protein is CSAPTSGAGELFF.

This rearrangement joins TRBV6-1 to TRBJ2-3; D call uncertain. With 4 bases removed from V and 2 bases from J, the gap between germline ends came to 10 bases. There are 14 residues in the CDR3. Per germline, CDR1 MNHNS and CDR2 SASEGT. In nucleotides, the CDR3 is TGTGCCAGCAGTGCTGGGTCACACACAGATACGCAGTATTTT. Translating gives CASSAGSHTDTQYF.

This clonotype was picked up many times. This chain links TRBV12-3 or TRBV12-4 with TRBJ1-2; 9 bases fit TRBD1. The CDR3 length is 14 residues. The V segment lost 4 bases and the J segment 7 bases; nucleotides outside the gene matches: 7. The CDR3 DNA reads TGTGCCAGCAGTTCTCGGACAGGGGCTCGTGGCTACACCTTC. It translates to CASSSRTGARGYTF.

At least ten counts were recorded for this clonotype. This chain joins TRBV5-1 and TRBJ1-3; 7 nucleotides align to TRBD1. Germline V gives CDR1 SGHRS, CDR2 YFSETQ. Unmatched junction bases numbered 11, after V lost 3 bases and J lost 8 bases. There are 15 residues in the CDR3. The chain's CDR3 is CASSSAGTVGDTIYF. The DNA of the CDR3 is TGCGCCAGCAGCTCAGCCGGGACAGTGGGGGACACCATATATTTT.

Ten or more counts support this clonotype. This chain connects TRBV5-5 to TRBJ1-6, with D hard to call. Trimming removed 4 bases at V and 8 bases at J, with 10 bases between. CDR3 length: 13 amino acids. Per germline, CDR1 SGHKS and CDR2 YYEKEE (reference sequence). DNA of the CDR3: TGTGCCAGCAGCCTGGATGGGGATTCACCCCTCCACTTT. The encoded protein is CASSLDGDSPLHF.

Turning to this clonotype: A much larger clone lies a single base off, so this may be a read error. The genes are TRBV7-2 and TRBJ2-1; weak D call: TRBD1 (6 bases). Trimming stripped 5 bases from V and 3 bases from J, with 14 bases between. This CDR3 has 15 amino acids. Germline V gene sequence: CDR1 SGHTA, CDR2 FQGNSA. Here the CDR3 reads CASSRGHGIYNEQFF. The DNA of the CDR3 is TGTGCCAGCAGCCGGGGACATGGAATCTACAATGAGCAGTTCTTC.

This clonotype was recorded many times. The V call is TRBV5-1, the J call TRBJ1-6; D is undetermined. Germline loops: CDR1 SGHRS, CDR2 YFSETQ. Between the trimmed V and J ends, which lost 6 bases and 7 bases, there was a span of 14 bases. This CDR3 has 14 residues. The CDR3 coding sequence is TGCGCCAGCACCAGCGTATTGGGGAATTCACCCCTCCACTTT. It yields the protein CASTSVLGNSPLHF.

This clonotype showed up many times. The chain joins TRBV24-1 to TRBJ1-1; D is undetermined. Trimming removed 2 bases at V and 8 bases at J, with 11 bases between. The germline V gene has CDR1 KGHDR and CDR2 SFDVKD. The CDR3 spans 13 residues. The CDR3 nucleotides are TGTGCCACCAGTGATTATGACGGGATAGAAGCTTTCTTT. Residues: CATSDYDGIEAFF.

The rearrangement uses TRBV30 and TRBJ2-2, with 12 positions matching TRBD2. CDR1 is GTSNPN and CDR2 is SVGIG in the germline V gene (reference sequence). Trimming cost V 0 bases and J 2 bases; bases outside gene matches: 7. The CDR3 loop spans 18 amino acids. The CDR3 region is CAWSVLPSGRVNTGELFF. The DNA for the CDR3 is TGTGCCTGGAGTGTACTGCCTAGCGGGAGGGTAAACACCGGGGAGCTGTTTTTT. Full variable domain (missing parts from reference TRBV30 and TRBJ2-2): SQTIHQWPATLVQPVGSPLSLECTVEGTSNPNLYWYRQAAGRGLQLLFYSVGIGQISSEVPQNLSASRPQDRQFILSSKKLLLSDSGFYLCAWSVLPSGRVNTGELFFGEGSRLTVL.

Many counts were recorded for this clonotype. The V and J genes are TRBV20-1 and TRBJ2-3, with 8 nucleotides matching TRBD2. The CDR3 spans 15 residues. Germline CDR1 is DFQATT and CDR2 is SNEGSKA (reference sequence). V lost 3 bases, J lost 3 bases, and 8 bases stayed unmatched. The CDR3 sequence: CSASAREGQTDTQYF. Written as DNA, the CDR3 is TGCAGTGCTAGCGCCCGGGAGGGCCAAACAGATACGCAGTATTTT.

This clonotype was seen only a few times. The chain employs TRBV7-9 and TRBJ1-4, with 11 positions matching TRBD1. This CDR3 has 14 residues. From germline, CDR1 is SEHNR and CDR2 FQNEAQ (reference sequence). V lost 5 bases and J lost 7; bases outside the gene matches: 3. CDR3 loop: CASSRDRGSEKLFF. The CDR3 DNA reads as TGTGCCAGCAGCCGGGACAGGGGGAGTGAAAAACTGTTTTTT. Filled out from reference TRBV7-9 and TRBJ1-4, the complete variable domain reads DTGVSQNPRHKITKRGQNVTFRCDPISEHNRLYWYRQTLGQGPEFLTYFQNEAQLEKSRLLSDRFSAERPKGSFSTLEIQRTEQGDSAMYLCASSRDRGSEKLFFGSGTQLSVL.

Ten or more counts support this clonotype. This chain uses TRBV20-1 with TRBJ2-7; 7 bases fit TRBD2. The V and J ends lost 4 bases and 5 bases, in that order; junction bases with no gene match: 8. The germline CDR1 and CDR2 sequences are DFQATT and SNEGSKA (reference sequence). This CDR3 has 13 amino acids. The CDR3 DNA is TGCAGTGCTAAAAGGACTAGTGTGCACGAGCAGTACTTC. Amino acid sequence: CSAKRTSVHEQYF.

This clonotype was found a few times. The chain's CDR3 is CASSQEWSSQGGAFF. The CDR3 DNA follows: TGTGCCAGCAGCCAAGAGTGGTCCAGCCAGGGGGGGGCTTTCTTT. This chain links TRBV4-2 with TRBJ1-1, with TRBD1 identical over 7 bases. The CDR3 covers 15 residues. Losses at the gene ends were 0 bases for V and 11 bases for J; bases not matched to a gene: 12. CDR1 and CDR2 from the germline V gene are LGHNA and YNFKEQ.

This clonotype was observed at least ten times. The chain has TRBV6-5 and TRBJ2-7, with 9 bases that match TRBD1. The CDR3 has 15 amino acids. With V trimmed by 1 base and J by 6 bases, 7 bases remained unmatched. Looked up from germline, CDR1 is MNHEY and CDR2 is SVGAGI. The CDR3 sequence: CASSYYRDRASEQYF. The CDR3, as DNA: TGTGCCAGCAGTTACTACCGGGACAGGGCTTCCGAGCAGTACTTC.

This clonotype has ten or more counts. The chain's CDR3 is CASSESSGSGGETQYF. The CDR3 bases are TGTGCCAGCAGTGAATCTAGCGGGAGTGGGGGAGAGACCCAGTACTTC. V usage is TRBV27 and J usage is TRBJ2-5; 10 bases match TRBD2. CDR3 size: 16 residues. Unmatched junction bases numbered 10, after V lost 5 bases and J lost 4 bases. CDR1 is MNHEY and CDR2 is SMNVEV in the germline V gene (reference sequence).

At least ten counts were recorded for this clonotype. The V gene is TRBV9, the J gene TRBJ2-1; possible D gene TRBD2, 6 bases. The germline V gene encodes CDR1 SGDLS and CDR2 YYNGEE. Trimming shortened V by 2 bases and J by 0 bases, and 12 bases separated the two germline ends. The CDR3 has 16 amino acids. Here the CDR3 reads CASSVIADSSYNEQFF. In nucleotides, the CDR3 is TGTGCCAGCAGCGTGATAGCGGATAGCTCCTACAATGAGCAGTTCTTC.

This clonotype was detected ten times or more. This rearrangement joins TRBV2 to TRBJ1-6; no clear D. The length of the CDR3 is 13 residues. With 1 base removed from V and 7 bases from J, the gap between germline ends came to 5 bases. Germline CDR1 and CDR2: SNHLY and FYNNEI. The CDR3 here is CASSEVANSPLHF. The CDR3 bases are TGTGCCAGCAGTGAAGTGGCCAATTCACCCCTCCACTTT.

This clonotype was seen repeatedly, ten times or more. The chain links TRBV20-1 to TRBJ1-5; tentatively, D is TRBD1 (6 bases). The CDR3 length is 12 residues. Germline CDR1 is DFQATT and CDR2 is SNEGSKA (reference sequence). The CDR3 loop is CRVGGGTQPQHF. The CDR3 DNA reads as TGCAGGGTTGGAGGGGGGACTCAGCCCCAGCATTTT.

This clonotype was seen repeatedly, ten times or more. The chain employs TRBV7-2 and TRBJ2-7; 13 bases fit TRBD2. Trimming cost V 4 bases and J 6 bases; bases outside gene matches: 12. CDR3 size: 17 residues. Germline V lookup: CDR1 SGHTA, CDR2 FQGNSA. CDR3 DNA sequence: TGTGCCAGCAGCTCCTGGACTAGCGGGAGAGGTTCCGCCGAGCAGTACTTC. Translation: CASSSWTSGRGSAEQYF.

This clonotype occurred many times. The chain uses TRBV6-5 and TRBJ1-5, with D perhaps matching TRBD1 (6 bases). The germline gives CDR1 MNHEY, CDR2 SVGAGI. The germline V and J ends were trimmed by 2 bases and 2 bases, with 10 bases remaining between them. This CDR3 comprises 15 residues. The CDR3 sequence is CASSYVAGGNQPQHF. The CDR3 DNA reads TGTGCCAGCAGTTACGTAGCAGGGGGCAATCAGCCCCAGCATTTT.